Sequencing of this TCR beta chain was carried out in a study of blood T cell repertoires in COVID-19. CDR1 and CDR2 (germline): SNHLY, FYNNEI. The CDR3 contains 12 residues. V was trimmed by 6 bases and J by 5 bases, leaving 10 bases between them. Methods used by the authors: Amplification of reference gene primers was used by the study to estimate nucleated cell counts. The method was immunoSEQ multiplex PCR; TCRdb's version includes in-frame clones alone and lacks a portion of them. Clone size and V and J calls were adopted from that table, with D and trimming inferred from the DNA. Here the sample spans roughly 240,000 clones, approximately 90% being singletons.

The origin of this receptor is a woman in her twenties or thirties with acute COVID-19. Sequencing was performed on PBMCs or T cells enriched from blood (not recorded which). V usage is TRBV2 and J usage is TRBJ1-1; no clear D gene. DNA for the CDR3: TGTGCCAGCAGAGCTGGGAGGACTGAAGCTTTCTTT. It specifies CASRAGRTEAFF.